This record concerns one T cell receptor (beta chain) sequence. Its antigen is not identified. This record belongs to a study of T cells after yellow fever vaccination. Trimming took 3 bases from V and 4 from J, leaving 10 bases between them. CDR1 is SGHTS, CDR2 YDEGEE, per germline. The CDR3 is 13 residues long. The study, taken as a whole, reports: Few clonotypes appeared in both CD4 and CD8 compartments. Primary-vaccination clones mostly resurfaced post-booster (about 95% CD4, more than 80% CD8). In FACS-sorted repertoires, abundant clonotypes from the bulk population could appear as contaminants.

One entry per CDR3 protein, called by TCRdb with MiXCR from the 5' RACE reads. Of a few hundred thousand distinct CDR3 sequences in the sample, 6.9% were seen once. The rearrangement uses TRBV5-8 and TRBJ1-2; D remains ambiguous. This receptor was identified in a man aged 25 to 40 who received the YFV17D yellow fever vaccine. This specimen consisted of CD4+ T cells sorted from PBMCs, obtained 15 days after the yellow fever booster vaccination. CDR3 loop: CASSSTGAYGYTF. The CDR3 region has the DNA TGTGCCAGCAGCTCGACGGGAGCCTATGGCTACACCTTC.